This paragraph reports one TCR beta chain. From germline, CDR1 is WSHSY and CDR2 SAAADI. The CDR3 length is 15 residues. V gave up 0 bases and J gave up 1 base, with 9 bases separating them. These data originate in a study of blood T cell repertoires in COVID-19. The overall study: Samples representing acute and convalescent COVID-19 were sourced from the United States, Italy and Spain. PBMCs, B-cell-depleted T cells, or T cells were the source of the cDNA or gDNA that made up the material.

The data were produced by immunoSEQ multiplex PCR, yet TCRdb's version contains in-frame clones alone and is incomplete. The sample shows some 230,000 clones, about 88% of them seen only once. During active infection, Seattle patients enrolled and were then monitored through disease. Sequenced material: peripheral blood. The chain joins TRBV10-2 to TRBJ1-1; D remains unclear. This receptor was obtained from a woman aged 45-60 years with COVID-19, enrolled during active disease. The CDR3 spells CASSESSHPNTEAFF. Written as DNA, the CDR3 is TGCGCCAGCAGTGAGTCGAGCCATCCGAACACTGAAGCTTTCTTT.